This T cell receptor (beta chain) was profiled in a study of early T cells in non-severe SARS-CoV-2 infection. Study at large: It was bulk RNA from unsorted whole blood that was sequenced, and the chains were unpaired. Overall study results and limits: There was a bias toward anti-spike CD8 responses in VDJdb matching, which missed private and CD4 specificities.

Trimming pared 1 base from V and 2 bases from J, leaving 12 bases between. Germline V CDR1 and CDR2: SGHTA, FQGNSA. The CDR3 has 16 residues. Concerning this clonotype: The antigen is not known.

The TCR library protocol was used to attach unique molecular identifiers. These identifiers were attached to individual cDNA molecules. TCRdb recomputed calls from the 5' RACE reads with MiXCR, one row per CDR3 protein. The sample holds over 50,000 distinct CDR3 sequences; around 8% are singletons and the top ten take approximately 9.8%. The gene calls are TRBV7-2 and TRBJ1-3; perhaps TRBD1 as D (5 bases). Material: whole blood. The sequence was collected from an adult who was a healthcare worker with PCR-confirmed SARS-CoV-2 infection or an uninfected control (not recorded which). The CDR3 loop is CASSLEGAIAGNTIYF. The CDR3 DNA is TGTGCCAGCAGCTTAGAAGGGGCAATAGCTGGAAACACCATATATTTT.